What follows are 23 T cell receptor beta chains derived from one specimen sequenced in a study of OX40 agonist ivuxolimab in advanced cancers. The repertoire was sequenced with immunoSEQ multiplex PCR; TCRdb's copy has only in-frame clones and lacks some. The sample records around 20,000 clones, around 70% being singletons. Material: CD4+ or CD8+ T cells sorted from blood, obtained in a trial of the OX40 agonist ivuxolimab. These receptor sequences come from an adult with an advanced solid tumor such as melanoma, head and neck, liver or kidney cancer.

The J gene is TRBJ2-7, the V gene TRBV10-1; the D is unclear. Trimming removed 9 bases at V and 0 bases at J, with 6 bases between. The CDR3 spans 11 residues. In germline, CDR1 is WNHNN, CDR2 SYGVQD (reference sequence). For the CDR3, the DNA is TGCGCCAGACGAACCTCCTACGAGCAGTACTTC. Translation gives CARRTSYEQYF.

This sequence joins TRBV11-1 and TRBJ2-3; 7 bases align to TRBD2. Germline V gene lookup returns CDR1 SGHAT and CDR2 FQDESV (reference sequence). This CDR3 comprises 15 residues. J was trimmed by 2 bases and V by 4 bases; bases with no gene match: 6. The CDR3 region is CASSSGTTYTDTQYF. As DNA, the CDR3 is TGTGCCAGCAGCTCCGGGACTACCTACACAGATACGCAGTATTTT.

The rearrangement joins TRBV19 to TRBJ1-1; possible D gene TRBD1, 6 bases. CDR3 size: 14 residues. Trimming removed 7 bases from V and 0 bases from J, with 12 bases in between. In germline, CDR1 is LNHDA, CDR2 SQIVND (reference sequence). The CDR3 spells CASKLGQLNTEAFF. The CDR3 DNA follows: TGTGCCAGTAAGTTGGGACAATTGAACACTGAAGCTTTCTTT.

The chain couples TRBV5-4 to TRBJ2-1; tentatively, D is TRBD2 (6 bases). The CDR3 runs 15 residues. V was trimmed by 0 bases and J by 7 bases, leaving 14 bases between them. The germline gives CDR1 SGHNT, CDR2 YYREEE (reference sequence). CDR3 protein: CASSLDSLAANEQFF. The DNA of the CDR3 is TGTGCCAGCAGCTTGGACTCATTAGCGGCAAATGAGCAGTTCTTC.

The chain is built from TRBV28 and TRBJ2-7, with D uncertain. CDR3 length: 14 residues. Germline lookup yields CDR1 MDHEN and CDR2 SYDVKM. V lost 3 bases to trimming and J lost 2 bases, with 11 bases between them. The CDR3 coding sequence is TGTGCCAGCAGTTTTGACGGCAGAGCCTACGAGCAGTACTTC. Protein product: CASSFDGRAYEQYF.

This clone was seen just once. The chain combines TRBV6-6 with TRBJ1-1; the D gene is possibly TRBD1 (5 bases). In germline, CDR1 is MNHNY, CDR2 SVGAGI (reference sequence). V shed 6 bases and J shed 0 bases, with 11 bases lying between them. CDR3 size: 14 residues. The CDR3 nucleotides are TGTGCCAGCAGCCCGGGACTGATGAACACTGAAGCTTTCTTT. Residues: CASSPGLMNTEAFF.

This sequence joins TRBV7-9 and TRBJ1-2; D is possibly TRBD1 (5 bases). Germline CDR1 reads SEHNR; CDR2 reads FQNEAQ (reference sequence). CDR3 length: 16 amino acids. V was shortened by 1 base and J by 0 bases, with 12 bases between the two germline ends. The CDR3 reads CASSLGRDGANYGYTF. CDR3 nucleotides: TGTGCCAGCAGCTTAGGGAGGGACGGGGCTAACTATGGCTACACCTTC.

A few counts support this clone. The V gene is TRBV14, the J gene TRBJ2-1; 11 bases are shared with TRBD2. V gave up 5 bases and J gave up 6 bases; unmatched junction bases: 6. The CDR3 loop spans 15 amino acids. Per germline, CDR1 SGHDN and CDR2 FVKESK. CDR3 in DNA: TGTGCCAGCAGCTTACTAGCGGGGGCCCCCAATGAGCAGTTCTTC. Translated: CASSLLAGAPNEQFF.

By frequency in the sample, this clone is medium-sized. The V gene is TRBV4-1, the J gene TRBJ2-5; TRBD2 might be the D (5 bases). There are 16 residues in the CDR3. Germline V gene lookup returns CDR1 MGHRA and CDR2 YSYEKL. Deletions cut 0 bases from V and 4 bases from J, with 15 bases between. The CDR3 reads CASSQDAAGVSETQYF. The DNA of the CDR3 is TGCGCCAGCAGCCAAGACGCCGCCGGGGTCTCAGAGACCCAGTACTTC.

The chain joins TRBV27 to TRBJ1-1; 7 bases fit TRBD1. CDR1 and CDR2 (germline): MNHEY, SMNVEV (reference sequence). V dropped 6 bases and J dropped 3; count of bases not matched to a gene: 13. CDR3 length: 16 residues. The CDR3 reads CASSRTGLRGHTEAFF. CDR3 nucleotides: TGTGCCAGCAGCAGAACAGGGCTAAGGGGGCACACTGAAGCTTTCTTT.

This clone was counted only a few times. As DNA, the CDR3 is TGTGCCAGCAGTTTCCCCGGGACTAGCGGGAGGGCTGCGTATAATGAGCAGTTCTTC. This encodes CASSFPGTSGRAAYNEQFF. V gene TRBV28 combines with J gene TRBJ2-1; 16 bases are a match to TRBD2. This CDR3 region has 19 residues. The germline V gene has CDR1 MDHEN and CDR2 SYDVKM. Losses at the gene ends were 3 bases for V and 7 bases for J; bases not matched to a gene: 12.

This clone was seen a handful of times. J is TRBJ1-1 and V is TRBV9; D gene ambiguous. Germline loops: CDR1 SGDLS, CDR2 YYNGEE. The V end was cut by 0 bases, the J end by 2 bases, with 11 bases between. The CDR3 has 15 amino acids. DNA for the CDR3: TGTGCCAGCAGCGTAGATCCGGGCGTCAACACTGAAGCTTTCTTT. Translated, it gives CASSVDPGVNTEAFF.

The gene calls are TRBV10-2 and TRBJ2-7; perhaps TRBD2 as D (6 bases). The germline V gene encodes CDR1 WSHSY and CDR2 SAAADI. This CDR3 is built from 15 residues. Trimming took off 3 bases at V and 3 bases at J, with 15 bases between the two ends. The CDR3 loop is CASSDRASADYEQYF. CDR3 DNA sequence: TGCGCCAGCAGTGATAGGGCTAGCGCAGACTACGAGCAGTACTTC.

The V call is TRBV7-9, the J call TRBJ2-7, with 7 bases identical to TRBD2. The V gene's germline CDR1 is SEHNR and CDR2 FQNEAQ (reference sequence). The CDR3 runs to 13 residues. V gave up 8 bases and J gave up 3 bases; unmatched junction bases: 7. CDR3 in amino acids: CASAGSSGYEQYF. CDR3 nucleotide sequence: TGTGCCAGCGCTGGGTCTAGCGGCTACGAGCAGTACTTC. Supplemented by reference TRBV7-9 and TRBJ2-7, the full variable domain reads DTGVSQNPRHKITKRGQNVTFRCDPISEHNRLYWYRQTLGQGPEFLTYFQNEAQLEKSRLLSDRFSAERPKGSFSTLEIQRTEQGDSAMYLCASAGSSGYEQYFGPGTRLTVT.

V usage is TRBV5-8 and J usage is TRBJ1-4; D unresolved. There are 16 residues in the CDR3. Germline loops: CDR1 SGHTS, CDR2 YDEGEE. Trimming pared 7 bases from V and 8 bases from J, leaving 24 bases between. For the CDR3, the DNA is TGTGCCAGCCGCAGCCGTATGCTCTTCGTAGGCGAAAAACTGTTTTTT. Amino acids: CASRSRMLFVGEKLFF.

The chain has TRBV6-1 and TRBJ2-1; 12 bases line up with TRBD1. J gave up 8 bases and V 6 bases, and 5 bases lay outside the gene matches. The CDR3 consists of 14 residues. CDR1 MNHNS and CDR2 SASEGT come from the germline V gene. CDR3 DNA: TGTGCCAGCAGCGGGACAGGGGGCTTCTATGAGCAGTTCTTC. This codes for CASSGTGGFYEQFF.

This chain links TRBV28 with TRBJ1-5, with unresolved D. The germline V gene encodes CDR1 MDHEN and CDR2 SYDVKM. The ends were cut back, 5 bases at V and 0 bases at J, with 17 bases in the middle. The CDR3 contains 17 residues. The CDR3 DNA follows: TGTGCCAGCAGTCATGAGCAGAGATATTATAGCAATCAGCCCCAGCATTTT. Residues: CASSHEQRYYSNQPQHF.

The chain combines TRBV28 with TRBJ1-4; D is undetermined. CDR1 and CDR2 (germline): MDHEN, SYDVKM. The CDR3 runs 12 residues. Trimming left V 4 bases short and J 5 bases short, with 5 bases between. CDR3 coding DNA: TGTGCCAGCAGTTATGCCAATGAAAAACTGTTTTTT. Protein sequence: CASSYANEKLFF.

This chain joins TRBV7-8 and TRBJ1-4; D possibly corresponds to TRBD1 (5 bases). The CDR3 is 15 residues long. Trimming removed 4 bases at V and 8 bases at J, with 17 bases between. CDR1 is SGHVS and CDR2 is FQNEAQ in the germline V gene. CDR3 nucleotide sequence: TGTGCCAGCAGCTACCGCGTGGGGGTTAACGAAAAACTGTTTTTT. Its protein product is CASSYRVGVNEKLFF. Using reference TRBV7-8 and TRBJ1-4 for the parts outside the CDR3, the full variable domain is GAGVSQSPRYKVAKRGQDVALRCDPISGHVSLFWYQQALGQGPEFLTYFQNEAQLDKSGLPSDRFFAERPEGSVSTLKIQRTQQEDSAVYLCASSYRVGVNEKLFFGSGTQLSVL.

In this sample, this clone turned up a few times. This chain joins TRBV29-1 and TRBJ2-7; 8 nucleotides match TRBD1. Germline CDR1 is SQVTM and CDR2 is ANQGSEA. The trim removed 7 bases at V and 1 base at J, leaving 6 bases unmatched. The CDR3 is made up of 13 amino acids. The CDR3 nucleotides read TGCAGCGCCTTGACAGGGGCATCCTACGAGCAGTACTTC. Residues: CSALTGASYEQYF.

The rearrangement links TRBV6-6 to TRBJ2-7; possibly TRBD1 for D (6 bases). The CDR3 sequence is 14 residues long. V lost 2 bases and J lost 0, with 8 bases in between. Germline V gives CDR1 MNHNY, CDR2 SVGAGI (reference sequence). The CDR3 DNA is TGTGCCAGCAGTTACCTAGGGGGCTCCTACGAGCAGTACTTC. Translation: CASSYLGGSYEQYF.

The chain combines TRBV10-1 with TRBJ1-2; D is perhaps TRBD1 (6 bases). The germline V and J ends were trimmed by 0 bases and 0 bases, with 17 bases remaining between them. The CDR3 extends over 18 amino acids. From germline, CDR1 is WNHNN and CDR2 SYGVQD (reference sequence). CDR3 bases: TGCGCCAGCAGTGAGTCGGGGGCCTCCGCCGGAGCTAACTATGGCTACACCTTC. Translated: CASSESGASAGANYGYTF.

The chain has TRBV18 and TRBJ2-3; 12 positions agree with TRBD2. Looked up from germline, CDR1 is KGHSH and CDR2 is LQKENI. V dropped 3 bases and J dropped 4; count of bases not matched to a gene: 11. CDR3 length equals 18 residues. In DNA, the CDR3 is TGTGCCAGCTCACCCCGGGCGACTAGCGGGGGTTTGTCAGATACGCAGTATTTT. It codes for CASSPRATSGGLSDTQYF.